The clone carrying this T cell receptor beta chain is medium-sized in the sample. Its specificity is not known. This sample stems from a study of spatial heterogeneity in lung cancer. Study context: Counts of TCR transcripts in tumor regions tracked strongly with a T cell module score that came from matched bulk RNA-seq.

MiXCR, run by TCRdb on the 5' RACE reads, gives a single entry per CDR3 protein. This sample has fewer than 8,500 distinct CDR3 sequences, with 8.2% found just once. Time point in this sample: sample taken at primary tumor resection. The study sequenced unsorted whole RNA from tumor, nontumor lung or frozen PBMC. The study, taken as a whole, reports: Tumor mutation counts were tracked by expanded intratumoral alpha and beta TCR counts.

This TCR came from a male donor with early-stage non-small cell lung cancer. The specimen was lung tumor tissue, collected at surgery.

The CDR3 is CASSQDNGNTEAFF. The CDR3 DNA reads TGTGCCAGCAGCCAAGACAACGGTAACACTGAAGCTTTCTTT. This rearrangement joins TRBV3-1 to TRBJ1-1, with D unclear. CDR3 length equals 14 residues. Trimming took off 0 bases at V and 2 bases at J, with 7 bases between the two ends. The germline CDR1 and CDR2 sequences are LGHDT and YNNKEL (reference sequence).